This TCR beta chain was found in a study of shared clonotypes between healthy human individuals. Worth noting for this clone: Its specificity is unknown.

Study-wide points: Investigators expected sequencing depth to affect clonotype sharing among donors. Generally, naive subsets came out with larger estimated richness than memory subsets.

The CDR3 extends over 13 amino acids. Trimming at V came to 4 bases and at J to 3 bases, leaving 2 bases not matched to a gene. The germline V gene has CDR1 SGHRS and CDR2 YFSETQ. Replicate PCRs for sorted subsets used 200 ng DNA; this equaled 25,000 to 35,000 T cell genomes. Here immunoSEQ multiplex PCR was the method, and the copy in TCRdb shows in-frame clones only, minus some. The sample holds millions of clones; roughly nine tenths are singletons and the top ten take around 0.14%. The TCR originated in a man aged 18 to 29 in good health. The sequencing sample was made of naive CD4+ T cells sorted from blood. The sample's subset: CD45RA+ positively selected. V and J are TRBV5-1 and TRBJ2-7; 9 nucleotides line up with TRBD1. For the CDR3, the DNA is TGCGCCAGCAGCGGGACAGGGTACTACGAGCAGTACTTC. It codes for CASSGTGYYEQYF. Full variable domain (remainder filled in from reference TRBV5-1 and TRBJ2-7): KAGVTQTPRYLIKTRGQQVTLSCSPISGHRSVSWYQQTPGQGLQFLFEYFSETQRNKGNFPGRFSGRQFSNSRSEMNVSTLELGDSALYLCASSGTGYYEQYFGPGTRLTVT.